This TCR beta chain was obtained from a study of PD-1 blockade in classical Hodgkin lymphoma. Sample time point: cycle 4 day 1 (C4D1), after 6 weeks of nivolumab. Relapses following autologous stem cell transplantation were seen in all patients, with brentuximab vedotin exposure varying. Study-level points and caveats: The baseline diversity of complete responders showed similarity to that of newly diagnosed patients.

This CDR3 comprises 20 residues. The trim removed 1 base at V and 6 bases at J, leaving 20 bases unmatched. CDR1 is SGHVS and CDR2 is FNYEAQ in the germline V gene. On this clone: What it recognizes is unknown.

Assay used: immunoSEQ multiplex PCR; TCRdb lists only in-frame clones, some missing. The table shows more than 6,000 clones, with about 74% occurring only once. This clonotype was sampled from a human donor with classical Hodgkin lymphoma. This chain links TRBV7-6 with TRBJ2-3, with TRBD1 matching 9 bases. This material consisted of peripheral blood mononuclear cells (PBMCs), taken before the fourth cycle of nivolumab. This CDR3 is CASSLEGQGGWAGPQDTQYF. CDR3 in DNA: TGTGCCAGCAGCTTAGAGGGACAGGGCGGTTGGGCGGGACCTCAGGATACGCAGTATTTT.